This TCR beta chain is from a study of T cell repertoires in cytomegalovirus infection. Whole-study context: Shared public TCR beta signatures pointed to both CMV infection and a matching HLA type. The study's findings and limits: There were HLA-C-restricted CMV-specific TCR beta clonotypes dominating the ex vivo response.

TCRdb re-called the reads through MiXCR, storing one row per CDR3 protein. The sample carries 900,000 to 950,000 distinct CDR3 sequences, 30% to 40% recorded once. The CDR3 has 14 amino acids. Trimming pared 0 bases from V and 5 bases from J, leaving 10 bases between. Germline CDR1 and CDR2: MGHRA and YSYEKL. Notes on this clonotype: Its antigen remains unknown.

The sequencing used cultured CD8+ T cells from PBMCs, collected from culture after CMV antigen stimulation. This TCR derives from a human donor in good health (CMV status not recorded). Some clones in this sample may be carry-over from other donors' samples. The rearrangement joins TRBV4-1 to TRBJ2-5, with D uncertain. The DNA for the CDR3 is TGCGCCAGCAGCCAAGAACAGATTGGGGAGACCCAGTACTTC. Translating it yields CASSQEQIGETQYF.